The clone carrying this TCR beta chain was detected only once. Original processing notes: From reference gene primer amplification, estimates of nucleated cell counts were derived. The table came from immunoSEQ multiplex PCR; TCRdb's copy has only in-frame clones and leaves some out. V and J calls plus clone size are reproduced from that table; the DNA served to infer D and trimming. Of 130,000 or so clones listed, approximately 80% are singletons. This entry is derived from a study of blood T cell repertoires in COVID-19. The overall study: Researchers got acute and convalescent COVID-19 samples from the United States, Italy and Spain. The cDNA or gDNA used as material had been derived from T cells, B-cell-depleted T cells, or PBMCs.

J gave up 8 bases and V 0 bases, and 14 bases lay outside the gene matches. Germline values: CDR1 SGHTA, CDR2 FQGNSA. This CDR3 spans 17 amino acids. The origin of this receptor is a woman aged 55-69 years with active or convalescent COVID-19. The sequenced sample consisted of peripheral blood. The V and J genes are TRBV7-2 and TRBJ1-2; 8 bases map to TRBD1. The DNA of the CDR3 is TGTGCCAGCAGCTTAGCGAGCGCGGGATCAGGGGGCCGGGGCTACACCTTC. It encodes CASSLASAGSGGRGYTF.